This T cell receptor (beta chain) was obtained from a study of shared clonotypes between healthy human individuals. Study-wide findings and caveats: Shared clonotypes across all four donors exceeded non-shared ones in generation probability.

This table comes from immunoSEQ multiplex PCR, and its TCRdb copy is limited to in-frame clones, with some not included. The data show about 2.1 million clones, about 94% seen once. About this clone itself: What it recognizes is unknown.

Only CD45RO-negative cells positively selected for CCR7 counted as naive CD8 cells, so terminally differentiated effector memory CD45RA+ cells were excluded. V lost 5 bases to trimming and J lost 9 bases, with 13 bases between them. This CDR3 is 12 amino acids long. Germline lookup yields CDR1 SNHLY and CDR2 FYNNEI. The receptor was isolated from a man younger than 35 in good health. Some clones in this sample may be carry-over from other donors' samples. Sequencing was performed on naive CD8+ T cells from PBMCs. This sequence joins TRBV2 and TRBJ2-5; D gene unclear. The CDR3 nucleotides read TGTGCCAGCAGTCGCCGAGGTGGGGCCCAGTACTTC. Translating it yields CASSRRGGAQYF.